This TCR beta chain was recorded in a study of cytomegalovirus exposure and HLA in healthy donors. The primer mix had 60 Vbeta and 13 Jbeta primers. Clones were sequenced by immunoSEQ multiplex PCR, and TCRdb holds only the in-frame ones, with some missing. The sample consists of fewer than 85,000 clones, roughly two thirds of them appearing once. The sample comprised PBMCs. The sequence was collected from a man aged 60 to 69 in good health and CMV-seropositive.

CDR3: CASSLDPIQATNEKLFF. The CDR3, as DNA: TGTGCCAGCAGCTTAGACCCCATACAGGCAACTAATGAAAAACTGTTTTTT. V and J are TRBV11-2 and TRBJ1-4; possible D gene TRBD1, 5 bases. Per the germline V gene, CDR1 is SGHAT and CDR2 is FQNNGV. Trimming removed 0 bases from V and 0 bases from J, with 11 bases in between. This CDR3 comprises 17 residues.